A selection of T cell receptor beta chains follows, all from one sample in a study of blood T cell repertoires in COVID-19. Using immunoSEQ multiplex PCR, the repertoire was profiled, and TCRdb retains in-frame clones only, with some absent. The sample includes fewer than 350,000 clones, 87% of them seen just once. Material: PBMCs or T cells enriched from blood (not recorded which). Source of these receptors: a woman aged 40-49 years who had recovered from COVID-19. The CDR3 runs from the conserved cysteine through the conserved F or W. Expanded clones get a size class; other rows say once, few or many, or leave the size out.

v_gene: TRBV5-1; j_gene: TRBJ2-1; abundance: once; CDR3aa: CASSLPGTGGFNEQFF
v_gene: TRBV10-2; j_gene: TRBJ2-3; abundance: .; CDR3aa: CASRMGLEEDTQYF
v_gene: TRBV5-4; j_gene: TRBJ2-5; abundance: .; CDR3aa: CASSRTGVGETQYF
v_gene: TRBV7-3; j_gene: TRBJ2-2; abundance: .; CDR3aa: CASSLGLAGAGELFF
v_gene: TRBV11-1; j_gene: TRBJ1-1; abundance: .; CDR3aa: CASSSIGGALAFF
v_gene: TRBV18; j_gene: TRBJ2-1; abundance: .; CDR3aa: CASSPPGQASEQFF
v_gene: TRBV18; j_gene: TRBJ2-7; abundance: .; CDR3aa: CASSRSRSEQYF
v_gene: TRBV24-1; j_gene: TRBJ2-2; abundance: .; CDR3aa: CATSDPGDGELFF
v_gene: TRBV29-1; j_gene: TRBJ2-2; abundance: many; CDR3aa: CSVEGGRGTGELFF
v_gene: TRBV5-1; j_gene: TRBJ2-1; abundance: .; CDR3aa: CASSLGGAARAVDEQFF
v_gene: TRBV9; j_gene: TRBJ2-3; abundance: .; CDR3aa: CASSVGRGYTDTQYF
v_gene: TRBV7-3; j_gene: TRBJ2-1; abundance: .; CDR3aa: CASSLNPGRLPYNEQFF
v_gene: TRBV28; j_gene: TRBJ1-1; abundance: .; CDR3aa: CASSLEATEAFF
v_gene: TRBV10-2; j_gene: TRBJ2-7; abundance: .; CDR3aa: CASSEGASYEQYF
v_gene: TRBV5-6; j_gene: TRBJ2-1; abundance: .; CDR3aa: CASSETGLFINEQFF
v_gene: TRBV28; j_gene: TRBJ2-7; abundance: few; CDR3aa: CASRDRFYEQYF
v_gene: TRBV30; j_gene: TRBJ2-7; abundance: .; CDR3aa: CAYRKDRGPYEQYF
v_gene: TRBV28; j_gene: TRBJ1-1; abundance: .; CDR3aa: CASSLRTEAFF
v_gene: TRBV6-2/TRBV6-3; j_gene: TRBJ2-7; abundance: .; CDR3aa: CASSYRLVSYEQYF
v_gene: TRBV5-6; j_gene: TRBJ1-2; abundance: .; CDR3aa: CASSLGLYGYTF
v_gene: TRBV25-1; j_gene: TRBJ2-2; abundance: .; CDR3aa: CASSRRVASGTGELFF
v_gene: TRBV4-1; j_gene: TRBJ1-4; abundance: .; CDR3aa: CASSQEGAPDKLFF
v_gene: TRBV24-1; j_gene: TRBJ2-5; abundance: .; CDR3aa: CATSDAGTSGDQETQYF
v_gene: TRBV7-2; j_gene: TRBJ2-1; abundance: few; CDR3aa: CASSLSGGTAEQFF
v_gene: TRBV28; j_gene: TRBJ2-7; abundance: .; CDR3aa: CASSSAGTRTYEQYF
v_gene: TRBV24-1; j_gene: TRBJ2-1; abundance: .; CDR3aa: CATSDSGTSSYNEQFF
v_gene: TRBV3-1/TRBV3-2; j_gene: TRBJ2-5; abundance: .; CDR3aa: CASSQRQGGVETQYF
v_gene: TRBV5-8; j_gene: TRBJ2-1; abundance: .; CDR3aa: CASSFIGRGEQFF
v_gene: TRBV7-2; j_gene: TRBJ1-4; abundance: .; CDR3aa: CASSLLGTGAEKLFF
v_gene: TRBV19; j_gene: TRBJ1-1; abundance: .; CDR3aa: CASSIDRRGNTEAFF
v_gene: TRBV7-9; j_gene: TRBJ2-2; abundance: .; CDR3aa: CASTRGLAGGTGELFF
v_gene: TRBV23-1; j_gene: TRBJ1-5; abundance: .; CDR3aa: CASSLSNQPQHF
v_gene: TRBV7-2; j_gene: TRBJ2-2; abundance: .; CDR3aa: CASSLSSGLAANTGELFF
v_gene: TRBV5-5; j_gene: TRBJ1-1; abundance: .; CDR3aa: CASSLGSPRGTEAFF
v_gene: TRBV11-2; j_gene: TRBJ1-3; abundance: .; CDR3aa: CASSLQGGLGTTIYF
v_gene: TRBV4-3; j_gene: TRBJ2-2; abundance: .; CDR3aa: CASSQPSRPGSGELFF
v_gene: TRBV19; j_gene: TRBJ1-5; abundance: .; CDR3aa: CASGPTGGNQPQHF
v_gene: TRBV4-1; j_gene: TRBJ1-2; abundance: .; CDR3aa: CASSQDGITHYTF
v_gene: TRBV5-1; j_gene: TRBJ2-5; abundance: .; CDR3aa: CASSFTAGGEETQYF